These T cell receptor beta chains were read from a single sample in a study of post-analysis software for immune sequencing data. Each CDR3 protein gets one entry after TCRdb re-called the PCR reads with MiXCR. This sample yields approximately 260,000 distinct CDR3 sequences, of which 30% to 45% are seen a single time; 4.5% to 5.5% belongs to the top ten. Sequenced material: blood. The receptors come from a girl between 5 and 17 years old with multiple sclerosis. CDR3s include the opening cysteine and the closing phenylalanine or tryptophan. The D gene is left open where the match is weak. For some rows the clone size is stated as once, few or many, or as a class when expanded; others skip it.

D: TRBD1
size: many
J: TRBJ1-2
V: TRBV2
CDR3: CASGTGGGYTF
DNA: TGTGCCAGCGGGACAGGAGGAGGCTACACCTTC

D: .
size: many
J: TRBJ1-5
V: TRBV15
CDR3: CATSRDGDNNQPQHF
DNA: TGTGCCACCAGCAGAGATGGAGACAACAATCAGCCCCAGCATTTT

D: TRBD2
size: many
J: TRBJ2-1
V: TRBV10-3
CDR3: CAIMPGLGTSGRADEQFF
DNA: TGTGCCATCATGCCCGGACTAGGGACTAGCGGGAGGGCCGATGAGCAGTTCTTC

D: TRBD1
size: .
J: TRBJ2-3
V: TRBV2
CDR3: CASRGGPSRADTQYF
DNA: TGTGCCAGCAGAGGGGGCCCCTCCCGCGCAGATACGCAGTATTTT

D: TRBD1
size: .
J: TRBJ2-7
V: TRBV28
CDR3: CASSFPGQGAYEQYF
DNA: TGTGCCAGCAGTTTCCCGGGACAGGGGGCCTACGAGCAGTACTTC

D: TRBD1
size: many
J: TRBJ1-6
V: TRBV5-1
CDR3: CASSSDPTGYSSYNSPLHF
DNA: TGCGCCAGCAGCTCCGACCCGACAGGGTACAGCTCCTATAATTCACCCCTCCACTTT

D: .
size: many
J: TRBJ1-1
V: TRBV5-6
CDR3: CASSGGGTEAFF
DNA: TGTGCCAGCAGCGGGGGAGGAACTGAAGCTTTCTTT

D: .
size: few
J: TRBJ1-1
V: TRBV6-1
CDR3: CASMYRIEAFF
DNA: TGTGCCAGCATGTACAGGATTGAAGCTTTCTTT

D: .
size: .
J: TRBJ2-5
V: TRBV24-1
CDR3: CATSRGTDQETQYF
DNA: TGTGCCACCAGCCGCGGGACAGACCAAGAGACCCAGTACTTC

D: .
size: .
J: TRBJ1-2
V: TRBV5-1
CDR3: CASSLSSGAFGYTF
DNA: TGCGCCAGCAGCTTGTCTTCAGGGGCGTTTGGCTACACCTTC

D: .
size: .
J: TRBJ2-1
V: TRBV4-1
CDR3: CASSPPRDNPFNEQFF
DNA: TGCGCCAGCAGCCCCCCCAGGGATAATCCGTTCAATGAGCAGTTCTTC

D: .
size: few
J: TRBJ1-5
V: TRBV7-8
CDR3: CASSLGRGLGNQPQHF
DNA: TGTGCCAGCAGCTTAGGAAGGGGCTTGGGCAATCAGCCCCAGCATTTT

D: .
size: .
J: TRBJ1-2
V: TRBV7-9
CDR3: CVSSLAGPILYTF
DNA: TGTGTCAGCAGCTTAGCAGGCCCTATCCTCTACACCTTC

D: TRBD2
size: many
J: TRBJ2-1
V: TRBV20-1
CDR3: CSARTSGNSYNEQFF
DNA: TGCAGTGCCCGGACTAGCGGGAACTCCTACAATGAGCAGTTCTTC

D: .
size: .
J: TRBJ2-1
V: TRBV20-1
CDR3: CSGMVSYNEQFF
DNA: TGCAGTGGGATGGTTTCGTACAATGAGCAGTTCTTC

D: TRBD1
size: many
J: TRBJ2-5
V: TRBV7-8
CDR3: CASSWDRGETQYF
DNA: TGTGCCAGCAGCTGGGACAGGGGGGAGACCCAGTACTTC

D: TRBD2
size: many
J: TRBJ2-5
V: TRBV7-8
CDR3: CASSPRLAGETQYF
DNA: TGTGCCAGCAGCCCCCGACTAGCTGGGGAGACCCAGTACTTC

D: TRBD2
size: many
J: TRBJ2-5
V: TRBV6-4
CDR3: CASSVGSGGQETQYF
DNA: TGTGCCAGCAGTGTAGGGAGCGGGGGCCAAGAGACCCAGTACTTC

D: .
size: .
J: TRBJ2-1
V: TRBV4-1
CDR3: CASSQPRGSNEQFF
DNA: TGCGCCAGCAGCCAACCAAGGGGTAGCAATGAGCAGTTCTTC